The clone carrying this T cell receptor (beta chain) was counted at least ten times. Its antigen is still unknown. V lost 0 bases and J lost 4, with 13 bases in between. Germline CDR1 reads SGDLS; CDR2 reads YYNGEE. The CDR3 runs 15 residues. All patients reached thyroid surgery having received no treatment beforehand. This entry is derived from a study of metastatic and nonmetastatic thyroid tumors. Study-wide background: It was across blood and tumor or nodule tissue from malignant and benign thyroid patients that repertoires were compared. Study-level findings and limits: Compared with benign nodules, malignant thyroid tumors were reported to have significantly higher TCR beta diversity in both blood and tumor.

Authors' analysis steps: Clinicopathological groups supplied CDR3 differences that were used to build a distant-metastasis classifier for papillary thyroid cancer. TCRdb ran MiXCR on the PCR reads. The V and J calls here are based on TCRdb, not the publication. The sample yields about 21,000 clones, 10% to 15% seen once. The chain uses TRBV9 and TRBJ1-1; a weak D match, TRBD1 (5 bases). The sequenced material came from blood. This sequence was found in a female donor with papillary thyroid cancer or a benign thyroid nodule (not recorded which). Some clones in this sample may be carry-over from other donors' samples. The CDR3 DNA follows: TGTGCCAGCAGCGTAGGAGGAGGGGTGTCCACTGAAGCTTTCTTT. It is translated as CASSVGGGVSTEAFF.